What follows are 4 T cell receptor beta chains derived from one specimen sequenced in a study of human T cells and chemical hapten exposure. TCRdb recomputed calls from the RACE reads with MiXCR, one row per CDR3 protein. This repertoire shows around 340,000 distinct CDR3 sequences, around 7% found once; its top ten account for around 8.4%. Time point meaning: patch test 1, 2 weeks after DPC sensitization. The treatment: therapeutic diphenylcyclopropenone sensitization with weekly scalp DPC. The specimen was whole blood, collected in connection with sensitization to the hapten diphenylcyclopropenone (DPC). These receptor sequences come from a woman in her late teens or twenties with alopecia areata. Some clones in this sample may be carry-over from other donors' samples.

This clonotype came up many times. The rearrangement joins TRBV20-1 to TRBJ2-7; tentative D call: TRBD2 (7 bases). The ends were cut back, 7 bases at V and 6 bases at J, with 25 bases in the middle. The CDR3 is 15 amino acids. Germline-derived CDR1 and CDR2 are DFQATT and SNEGSKA (reference sequence). The CDR3 coding sequence is TGCAGTGTACCCGGGACAACCCGACCGGGAGGCGAGCAGTACTTC. The encoded protein is CSVPGTTRPGGEQYF.

The rearrangement uses TRBV6-2 or TRBV6-3 and TRBJ1-1, with 7 positions matching TRBD1. V lost 2 bases and J lost 3; bases outside the gene matches: 12. Germline V gene sequence: CDR1 MNHEY, CDR2 SVGEGT. The CDR3 has 17 residues. The CDR3 nucleotides are TGTGCCAGCAGTTACCCGTCCGGGACAGCTAGATACACTGAAGCTTTCTTT. It translates to CASSYPSGTARYTEAFF.

This clonotype was seen a handful of times. The chain recombines TRBV6-5 with TRBJ1-3; the match to TRBD1 covers 8 bases. V was clipped by 0 bases and J by 4 bases; unmatched bases: 5. Germline V gene sequence: CDR1 MNHEY, CDR2 SVGAGI. The CDR3 spans 16 residues. This chain's CDR3 is CASSYSGTGQGNTIYF. DNA for the CDR3: TGTGCCAGCAGTTACTCGGGGACAGGTCAGGGAAACACCATATATTTT.

This clonotype was seen a few times. This sequence joins TRBV2 and TRBJ2-7, with D tentatively TRBD1 or TRBD2 (6 bases each). Germline V lookup: CDR1 SNHLY, CDR2 FYNNEI. V was trimmed by 6 bases and J by 2 bases, leaving 14 bases between them. The CDR3 spans 14 residues. CDR3 protein: CASRAGGPTYEQYF. The CDR3 DNA reads as TGTGCCAGCAGGGCCGGGGGCCCTACCTACGAGCAGTACTTC.